This T cell receptor beta chain was found in a study of CD4 T cells in relation to SARS-CoV-2 and coronaviruses (dated by TCRdb to the early 2020s). For context, the study as a whole: In the ViraFEST assay, PBMCs were cultured with antigen for 9 to 11 days, after which TCR beta CDR3s were sequenced to identify antigen-specific clonal expansions. An HIV-1 Nef peptide pool or a culture without peptide was used as the negative reference condition. HLA restriction was mapped for shared crossreactive spike epitopes using patient-derived lymphoblastoid cell lines. Memory CD4+ T cell crossreactivity between SARS-CoV-2 and common cold coronavirus spike proteins was assessed at the TCR clonotype level in the study. The Adaptive Biotechnologies TCR-sequencing kit was used to sequence samples from three pre-COVID donors and the naive versus memory experiments, whereas other data were Illumina-based. A different, Illumina-based TCR-beta assay was used to sequence expansion assays from other donors in the study. Results and caveats for the whole study, not just this receptor: Crossreactive clones showed significantly weaker SARS-CoV-2-driven expansion than monoreactive clones, consistent with antigenic imprinting. Pre-pandemic and post-infection samples were not both contributed by any donor, so tracing of the source of pre-existing responses was limited. Small numbers of patients and of tested TCRs were a limitation of the study. Memory CD4+ clonotypes crossrecognizing SARS-CoV-2 and at least one common cold coronavirus spike were found in 50% to 80% of donors. Crossreactivity analysis was centred on spike protein, so crossreactivity against other viral proteins was not assessed.

CD4+ T cells from unexposed donors were collected before the COVID-19 pandemic (2011-2018). The EasySep CD4+ T cell isolation kit was used to isolate CD4+ T cells once the cultures had run for roughly eleven days. As cell number allowed, CD4+ T cells from unexposed donors were tested for reactivity to SARS-CoV-2 S and N and to four common cold coronavirus spike pools. Each well received two million PBMCs, cultured in IMDM supplemented with about 4.5% human AB serum and roughly 10 IU/ml IL-2. Half of the culture medium was replaced with fresh IL-2-containing medium on days 3 and 7. Triplicate replicate wells were generally used for each peptide culture condition. The leukapheresis product for the unexposed donors was obtained through commercial purchase. Ficoll-Paque PLUS gradient centrifugation was used to isolate PBMCs from either whole blood or leukapheresis product. PBMCs were either cryopreserved at -140 degrees C or used fresh in the expansion assay. The QIAamp Micro DNA Kit was used to extract genomic DNA from the CD4+ T cells.

Libraries came from the immunoSEQ multiplex PCR assay. The paper's processing steps were these. Preprocessing removed nonproductive sequences and CDR3s not starting with C, not ending with F or W, or shorter than 7 amino acids. The MANAFEST web app identified antigen-specific clonotypes based on expansion compared with the reference and other culture wells. A clone was considered positive if significant expansion relative to the reference culture was observed in 2 of 3 replicate wells at an FDR below 0.05. Positive clones also required significant expansion versus all other tandem wells and an odds ratio above 5. CDR3 homology was measured as pairwise Levenshtein distance, computed with the stringdist R package after trimming three terminal residues from each end. TCRdb stores this immuneACCESS table with in-frame sequences only. Part of the clones is absent; in the studies checked, under half of the shortfall reflects unresolved V genes, and no reason is known for the rest. The DNA was the basis for D and trimming; V, J and clone size are from that table. The sample table holds fewer than 20,000 clones, of which around 78% were seen once. In total, the top ten clones hold around 15% of the sample.

According to the germline V gene, CDR1 reads ENHRY and CDR2 reads SYGVKD. From the cysteine up to the phenylalanine, the CDR3 has a length of 15 residues. Just CDR3 DNA is preserved here, 45 bases in frame from base 1. As for this clone: No cognate antigen has been identified for it. The junction and the germline gene differ at one end; a read error may be behind it.

This TCR came from a human donor in good health. The rearranged chain carries TRBV10-3 and TRBJ1-6; the best D guess is TRBD1, with 6 bases matching. Sequenced input: CD4+ T cells from PBMCs, cultured in vitro. The DNA is as follows: TGTACCATCAGTGACCCGATGCGGGGCCAGGGGCCCCTCCACTTT. Translated, this is CTISDPMRGQGPLHF.